The rows below give T cell receptor beta chains drawn from one sample of a study of cytomegalovirus exposure and HLA in healthy donors. Profiling relied on immunoSEQ multiplex PCR, and the TCRdb table lists in-frame clones only, not all of them. The sample has fewer than 250,000 clones; approximately 80% are singletons. Material: PBMCs. These receptors all stem from a woman aged 45 to 65 in good health and CMV-seropositive. Each CDR3 is given with its conserved first and last residue. The D gene is left open where the match is weak. The size entry is marked missing in some rows and otherwise reads once, few, many or a size class.

v_call: TRBV5-1
clone_size: .
j_call: TRBJ2-1
d_call: TRBD2
cdr3_nt: TGCGCCAGCAGCTTTAGTAGCGGGGGGGCCAAGATATCCTACAATGAGCAGTTCTTC
cdr3_aa: CASSFSSGGAKISYNEQFF

v_call: TRBV7-8
clone_size: .
j_call: TRBJ1-2
d_call: .
cdr3_nt: TGTGCCAGCAGCTTAGAAGGGGGTGGCTACACCTTC
cdr3_aa: CASSLEGGGYTF

v_call: TRBV28
clone_size: once
j_call: TRBJ1-5
d_call: .
cdr3_nt: TGTGCCAGCAGGTATCAGGGAAGTCAGCCCCAGCATTTT
cdr3_aa: CASRYQGSQPQHF

v_call: TRBV15
clone_size: .
j_call: TRBJ1-6
d_call: TRBD1
cdr3_nt: TGTGCCACTTCGACAGGGGGCGCCTATAATTCACCCCTCCACTTT
cdr3_aa: CATSTGGAYNSPLHF

v_call: TRBV30
clone_size: .
j_call: TRBJ1-6
d_call: .
cdr3_nt: TGTGCCTGGCGGCGGTTTGGCGGCTATAATTCACCCCTCCACTTT
cdr3_aa: CAWRRFGGYNSPLHF

v_call: TRBV7-3
clone_size: .
j_call: TRBJ2-5
d_call: .
cdr3_nt: TGTGCCAGCAGCCCCGGGACACCAGGGGAGACCCAGTACTTC
cdr3_aa: CASSPGTPGETQYF

v_call: TRBV7-2
clone_size: .
j_call: TRBJ2-1
d_call: TRBD2
cdr3_nt: TGTGCCAGCAGCTTATCCGCCGGCGGGGGGGACAATGAGCAGTTCTTC
cdr3_aa: CASSLSAGGGDNEQFF

v_call: TRBV30
clone_size: .
j_call: TRBJ2-1
d_call: TRBD1
cdr3_nt: TGTGCCTGGGCCGGCCGAGACAGGGGGCTCTATGAGCAGTTCTTC
cdr3_aa: CAWAGRDRGLYEQFF

v_call: TRBV7-2
clone_size: .
j_call: TRBJ2-3
d_call: .
cdr3_nt: TGTGCCAGCAGCTTAGGGGCGGGCCCAGATACGCAGTATTTT
cdr3_aa: CASSLGAGPDTQYF

v_call: TRBV5-1
clone_size: .
j_call: TRBJ1-1
d_call: .
cdr3_nt: TGCGCCAGCACCGGACAACCGAACACTGAAGCTTTCTTT
cdr3_aa: CASTGQPNTEAFF

v_call: TRBV10-2
clone_size: .
j_call: TRBJ2-3
d_call: .
cdr3_nt: TGCGCAACCGAGGGTGGTCGAAACACAGATACGCAGTATTTT
cdr3_aa: CATEGGRNTDTQYF

v_call: TRBV4-3
clone_size: few
j_call: TRBJ1-1
d_call: .
cdr3_nt: TGCGCCAGCAGCCAGGACGACAGAGAAGCTTTCTTT
cdr3_aa: CASSQDDREAFF

v_call: TRBV7-9
clone_size: few
j_call: TRBJ1-4
d_call: TRBD1
cdr3_nt: TGTGCCAGCAGCTTAGACTCCTGGTGGCAGGGGGCGTCGGAAAAACTGTTTTTT
cdr3_aa: CASSLDSWWQGASEKLFF

v_call: TRBV5-1
clone_size: .
j_call: TRBJ2-7
d_call: TRBD1
cdr3_nt: TGCGCCAGCAGCTGGGCGACAGGGGGGACCTACGAGCAGTACTTC
cdr3_aa: CASSWATGGTYEQYF

v_call: TRBV5-8
clone_size: few
j_call: TRBJ1-5
d_call: .
cdr3_nt: TGTGCCAGCAGCTGGGGGGACAATCAGCCCCAGCATTTT
cdr3_aa: CASSWGDNQPQHF

v_call: TRBV6-5
clone_size: .
j_call: TRBJ2-7
d_call: .
cdr3_nt: TGTGCCAGCAGTTACTCGATAAACCGGTACGAGCAGTACTTC
cdr3_aa: CASSYSINRYEQYF

v_call: TRBV4-1
clone_size: once
j_call: TRBJ1-2
d_call: TRBD1
cdr3_nt: TGCGCCAGCAGCCAAGATGCAGGGGGCAGCTATGGCTACACCTTC
cdr3_aa: CASSQDAGGSYGYTF

v_call: TRBV9
clone_size: .
j_call: TRBJ2-5
d_call: .
cdr3_nt: TGTGCCAGCAGCGTAGTGGACAGCCCCGCGGAGACCCAGTACTTC
cdr3_aa: CASSVVDSPAETQYF

v_call: TRBV7-3
clone_size: .
j_call: TRBJ1-1
d_call: .
cdr3_nt: TGTGCCAGCAGCCTATCAGGGAACACTGAAGCTTTCTTT
cdr3_aa: CASSLSGNTEAFF

v_call: TRBV11-1
clone_size: .
j_call: TRBJ1-4
d_call: .
cdr3_nt: TGTGCCAGCAGCCTTTCACAGGCCGAAAAACTGTTTTTT
cdr3_aa: CASSLSQAEKLFF

v_call: TRBV7-6
clone_size: few
j_call: TRBJ1-1
d_call: .
cdr3_nt: TGTGCCAGCAGCTCACAGGGTGTGGGTGACACTGAAGCTTTCTTT
cdr3_aa: CASSSQGVGDTEAFF

v_call: TRBV5-5
clone_size: .
j_call: TRBJ2-7
d_call: .
cdr3_nt: TGTGCCAGCAGCTTAGGTCCGGCGGCAGGGACCTACGAGCAGTACTTC
cdr3_aa: CASSLGPAAGTYEQYF

v_call: TRBV19
clone_size: few
j_call: TRBJ2-7
d_call: TRBD1
cdr3_nt: TGTGCCAGTAGTATGAGGAAGGGGGCTTCCTACGAGCAGTACTTC
cdr3_aa: CASSMRKGASYEQYF

v_call: TRBV29-1
clone_size: .
j_call: TRBJ1-1
d_call: .
cdr3_nt: TGCAGCGTTGAAGACACCGCCGGGACTGAAGCTTTCTTT
cdr3_aa: CSVEDTAGTEAFF

v_call: TRBV18
clone_size: .
j_call: TRBJ2-5
d_call: TRBD1
cdr3_nt: TGTGCCAGCTCAGAGGGACAGGGTTTTCAAGAGACCCAGTACTTC
cdr3_aa: CASSEGQGFQETQYF

v_call: TRBV20-1
clone_size: .
j_call: TRBJ1-2
d_call: .
cdr3_nt: TGCAGTGCCCGGGGGGGGTATGGCTACACCTTC
cdr3_aa: CSARGGYGYTF

v_call: TRBV19
clone_size: .
j_call: TRBJ1-5
d_call: .
cdr3_nt: TGTGCCAGTAGTATTGCTCCTACAGGGTCCGGTCAGCCCCAGCATTTT
cdr3_aa: CASSIAPTGSGQPQHF

v_call: TRBV5-5
clone_size: .
j_call: TRBJ1-1
d_call: TRBD1
cdr3_nt: TGTGCCAGCAGCTTGGCCGGGACAGGGGGCGGGAAAGCTTTCTTT
cdr3_aa: CASSLAGTGGGKAFF

v_call: TRBV2
clone_size: .
j_call: TRBJ2-5
d_call: .
cdr3_nt: TGTGCCAGCAGTGAGCTGGACAGAGAGGAGACCCAGTACTTC
cdr3_aa: CASSELDREETQYF

v_call: TRBV5-1
clone_size: .
j_call: TRBJ2-5
d_call: .
cdr3_nt: TGCGCCAGCAGCTTCGGGGGGCAGCATGAGACCCAGTACTTC
cdr3_aa: CASSFGGQHETQYF

v_call: TRBV6-5
clone_size: .
j_call: TRBJ1-2
d_call: .
cdr3_nt: TGTGCCAGCAGGACAGACGATGGCTACACCTTC
cdr3_aa: CASRTDDGYTF

v_call: TRBV7-9
clone_size: .
j_call: TRBJ1-2
d_call: .
cdr3_nt: TGTGCCAGCAGATCAGACATGGACTATGGCTACACCTTC
cdr3_aa: CASRSDMDYGYTF

v_call: TRBV5-4
clone_size: .
j_call: TRBJ2-7
d_call: .
cdr3_nt: TGTGCCAGCAGCCTACAAGGGAGTTGGGACGAGCAGTACTTC
cdr3_aa: CASSLQGSWDEQYF

v_call: TRBV18
clone_size: .
j_call: TRBJ1-1
d_call: TRBD1
cdr3_nt: TGTGCCAGCTCGCCCCAGGGGGCAACTGAAGCTTTCTTT
cdr3_aa: CASSPQGATEAFF

v_call: TRBV6-5
clone_size: .
j_call: TRBJ1-1
d_call: .
cdr3_nt: TGTGCCAGCAGACCCCCCACAGCAGATTTTGAAGCTTTCTTT
cdr3_aa: CASRPPTADFEAFF